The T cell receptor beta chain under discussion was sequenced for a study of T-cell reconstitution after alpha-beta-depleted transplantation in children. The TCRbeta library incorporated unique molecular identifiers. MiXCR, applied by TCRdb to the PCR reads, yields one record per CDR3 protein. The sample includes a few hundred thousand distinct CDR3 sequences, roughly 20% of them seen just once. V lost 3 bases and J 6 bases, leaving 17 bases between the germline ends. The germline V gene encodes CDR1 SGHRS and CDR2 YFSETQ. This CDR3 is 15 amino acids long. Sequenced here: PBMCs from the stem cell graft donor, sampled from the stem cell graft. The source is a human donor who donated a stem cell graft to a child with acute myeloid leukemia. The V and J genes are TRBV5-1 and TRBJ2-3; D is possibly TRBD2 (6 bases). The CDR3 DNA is TGCGCCAGCAGCTCGGCAGGGAGGAGTGCGGATACGCAGTATTTT. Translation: CASSSAGRSADTQYF. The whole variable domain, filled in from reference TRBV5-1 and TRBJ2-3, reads KAGVTQTPRYLIKTRGQQVTLSCSPISGHRSVSWYQQTPGQGLQFLFEYFSETQRNKGNFPGRFSGRQFSNSRSEMNVSTLELGDSALYLCASSSAGRSADTQYFGPGTRLTVL.